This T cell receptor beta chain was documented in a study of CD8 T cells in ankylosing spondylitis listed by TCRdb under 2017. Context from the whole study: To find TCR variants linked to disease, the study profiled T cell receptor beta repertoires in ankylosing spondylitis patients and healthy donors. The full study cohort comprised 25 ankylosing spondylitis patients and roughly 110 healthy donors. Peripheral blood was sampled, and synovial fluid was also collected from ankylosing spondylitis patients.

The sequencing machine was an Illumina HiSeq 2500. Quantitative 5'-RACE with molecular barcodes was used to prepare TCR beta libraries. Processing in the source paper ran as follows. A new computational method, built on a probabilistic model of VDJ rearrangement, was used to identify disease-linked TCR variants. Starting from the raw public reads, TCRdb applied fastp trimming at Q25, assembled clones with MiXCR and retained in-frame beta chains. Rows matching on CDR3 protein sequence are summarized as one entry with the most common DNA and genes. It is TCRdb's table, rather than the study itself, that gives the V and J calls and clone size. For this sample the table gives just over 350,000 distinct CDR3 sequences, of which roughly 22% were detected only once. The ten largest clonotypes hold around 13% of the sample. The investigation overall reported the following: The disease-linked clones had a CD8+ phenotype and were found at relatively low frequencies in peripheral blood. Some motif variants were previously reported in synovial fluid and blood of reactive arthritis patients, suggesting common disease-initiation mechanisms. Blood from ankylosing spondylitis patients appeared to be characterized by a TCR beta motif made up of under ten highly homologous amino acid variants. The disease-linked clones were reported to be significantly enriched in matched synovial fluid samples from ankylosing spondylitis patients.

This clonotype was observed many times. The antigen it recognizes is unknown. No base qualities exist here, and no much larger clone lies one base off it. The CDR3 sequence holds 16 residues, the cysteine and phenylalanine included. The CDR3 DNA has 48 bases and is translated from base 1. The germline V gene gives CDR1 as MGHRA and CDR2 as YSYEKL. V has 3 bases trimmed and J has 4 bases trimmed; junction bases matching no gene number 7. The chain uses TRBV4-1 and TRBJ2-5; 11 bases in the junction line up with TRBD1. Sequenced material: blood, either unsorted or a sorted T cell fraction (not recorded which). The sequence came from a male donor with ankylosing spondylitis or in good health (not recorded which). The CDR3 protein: CASSQGGQGAGETQYF. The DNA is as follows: TGCGCCAGCAGCCAGGGTGGACAGGGGGCCGGAGAGACCCAGTACTTC.